This T cell receptor beta chain was sequenced during a study of cytomegalovirus exposure and HLA in healthy donors. With 7 bases clipped from V and 1 base from J, the junction kept 7 bases outside the gene matches. The germline CDR1 and CDR2 sequences are SGHDN and FVKESK. The CDR3 length is 15 residues. 13 Jbeta primers and 60 Vbeta primers were used for the PCR. Sequencing was performed with immunoSEQ multiplex PCR; in TCRdb, only in-frame clones are kept and a portion is missing. The sample holds some 200,000 clones; 75% to 90% are singletons and the top ten take over 2.5%. The sequence came from a woman between 45 and 60 years old in good health and CMV-seropositive. V usage is TRBV14 and J usage is TRBJ2-3; 8 bases map to TRBD1. The sample taken for sequencing was PBMCs. In nucleotides, the CDR3 is TGTGCCAGCACCCCAGGGGGCCTCGGCACAGATACGCAGTATTTT. Amino acids: CASTPGGLGTDTQYF.